This T cell receptor beta chain was sequenced in a study of blood T cells in healthy people across ages. Through a sample-barcoded 5' primer and a J-beta primer mix, a second PCR was run for roughly 6 to 12 cycles. Using its own MiXCR run on the 5' RACE reads, TCRdb lists one record per CDR3 protein. The sample contains roughly 680,000 distinct CDR3 sequences, 45% to 60% of which appear only once. Germline CDR1 and CDR2: SGHDN and FVKESK. The V and J ends lost 3 bases and 11 bases respectively, with 16 bases between them. The CDR3 runs to 13 residues. The receptor was isolated from a woman of 80 years or more in good health. The sequencing sample was made of blood. This chain joins TRBV14 and TRBJ2-5, with D possibly being TRBD2 (7 bases). In DNA, the CDR3 is TGTGCCAGCAGCCAGATAGGGGGGGATGAGCAGTACTTC. This translates into CASSQIGGDEQYF.